These 22 T cell receptor beta chains share one sample of origin, sequenced in a study of OX40 agonist ivuxolimab in advanced cancers. The data were produced by immunoSEQ multiplex PCR, yet TCRdb's version contains in-frame clones alone and is incomplete. In the table there are 75,000 to 100,000 clones, approximately 90% of which are singletons. The sample was CD4+ or CD8+ T cells sorted from blood, taken in a trial of the OX40 agonist ivuxolimab. The receptors here all came from an adult with an advanced solid tumor such as melanoma, head and neck, liver or kidney cancer.

The gene calls are TRBV7-2 and TRBJ1-1, with D hard to call. Trimming stripped 0 bases from V and 0 bases from J, with 5 bases between. This CDR3 spans 14 amino acids. CDR1 is SGHTA, CDR2 FQGNSA, per germline. CDR3 amino acids: CASSLARMNTEAFF. CDR3 bases: TGTGCCAGCAGCTTAGCACGGATGAACACTGAAGCTTTCTTT.

This chain uses TRBV6-1 with TRBJ1-1; D ambiguous. This CDR3 contains 15 residues. Germline V lookup: CDR1 MNHNS, CDR2 SASEGT. V shed 0 bases and J shed 1 base, with 9 bases lying between them. DNA for the CDR3: TGTGCCAGCAGTGAAGCCGGGAACAGGAACACTGAAGCTTTCTTT. As protein: CASSEAGNRNTEAFF.

The rearrangement joins TRBV29-1 to TRBJ2-5, with D maybe TRBD2 (6 bases). Trimming shortened V by 4 bases and J by 1 base, and 13 bases separated the two germline ends. Germline V CDR1 and CDR2: SQVTM, ANQGSEA. The CDR3 totals 14 residues. The CDR3 DNA sequence: TGCAGCGTTGCCGGGACTCGGGCCCAAGAGACCCAGTACTTC. This gives the protein CSVAGTRAQETQYF.

The chain combines TRBV11-2 with TRBJ2-7; the D gene is possibly TRBD1 (6 bases). Germline CDR1 and CDR2: SGHAT and FQNNGV. The CDR3 runs 16 residues. Trimming removed 3 bases at V and 5 bases at J, with 20 bases between. CDR3 residues: CASSFLLVQGHHEQYF. CDR3 bases: TGTGCCAGCAGCTTTTTATTAGTACAGGGACACCACGAGCAGTACTTC. The variable domain in full, completed from reference TRBV11-2 and TRBJ2-7, reads EAGVAQSPRYKIIEKRQSVAFWCNPISGHATLYWYQQILGQGPKLLIQFQNNGVVDDSQLPKDRFSAERLKGVDSTLKIQPAKLEDSAVYLCASSFLLVQGHHEQYFGPGTRLTVT.

This clone was observed once. The chain has TRBV5-8 and TRBJ2-1; 7 nucleotides align to TRBD2. The CDR3 is 12 residues long. After removal of 3 bases from V and 6 bases from J, the junction contained 0 bases not matched to a gene. Germline lookup yields CDR1 SGHTS and CDR2 YDEGEE. This CDR3 is CASSSSGNEQFF. CDR3 DNA: TGTGCCAGCAGCTCTAGCGGCAATGAGCAGTTCTTC.

The J gene is TRBJ2-5, the V gene TRBV14; D unresolved. The length of the CDR3 is 14 residues. Germline V gene sequence: CDR1 SGHDN, CDR2 FVKESK. V was trimmed by 3 bases and J by 5 bases, leaving 13 bases between them. Here the CDR3 DNA reads TGTGCCAGCAGCCAGGGTCACATCGTGGAGACCCAGTACTTC. This codes for CASSQGHIVETQYF.

This rearrangement joins TRBV19 to TRBJ2-2; D may be TRBD1 (6 bases). In germline, CDR1 is LNHDA, CDR2 SQIVND (reference sequence). Between the trimmed V and J ends, which lost 5 bases and 6 bases, there was a span of 19 bases. This CDR3 has 16 amino acids. As DNA, the CDR3 is TGTGCCAGTAGTCGGAAGCAGGGGTTCCGCGCCGGGGAGCTGTTTTTT. Its translation is CASSRKQGFRAGELFF.

The chain uses TRBV7-2 and TRBJ2-3; 7 bases agree with TRBD2. The CDR3 covers 16 residues. The junction had 7 bases not matched to a gene; V was cut back by 2 bases and J by 2 bases. Per germline, CDR1 SGHTA and CDR2 FQGNSA. The CDR3 sequence is CASSLLGGGLTDTQYF. CDR3 DNA sequence: TGTGCCAGCAGCTTATTGGGGGGAGGGCTCACAGATACGCAGTATTTT.

This sequence joins TRBV28 and TRBJ2-1, with 11 bases identical to TRBD2. This CDR3 comprises 16 residues. Germline V gene data show CDR1 as MDHEN and CDR2 as SYDVKM. The V segment lost 4 bases and the J segment 4 bases; nucleotides outside the gene matches: 6. The CDR3 region has the DNA TGTGCCAGCAGTTCAGCCGGGACTAGCGGATACAATGAGCAGTTCTTC. Residues: CASSSAGTSGYNEQFF.

This chain joins TRBV19 and TRBJ2-5; 14 nucleotides match TRBD2. Germline lookup yields CDR1 LNHDA and CDR2 SQIVND (reference sequence). The CDR3 is made up of 15 amino acids. The V segment lost 6 bases and the J segment 7 bases; nucleotides outside the gene matches: 7. Written as DNA, the CDR3 is TGTGCCAGTAGCGGGACTAGCGGGAGCTTTGGGACCCAGTACTTC. It codes for CASSGTSGSFGTQYF.

For the CDR3, the DNA is TGCAGCGTTGAATCACGGGGCCAAGAGACCCAGTACTTC. Translated, it gives CSVESRGQETQYF. This sequence joins TRBV29-1 and TRBJ2-5; D may be TRBD2 (5 bases). From germline, CDR1 is SQVTM and CDR2 ANQGSEA. The CDR3 totals 13 residues. The ends were cut back, 2 bases at V and 1 base at J, with 8 bases in the middle.

This rearrangement joins TRBV6-4 to TRBJ2-1; TRBD2 agrees at 11 bases. With V trimmed by 2 bases and J by 6 bases, 3 bases remained unmatched. Per the germline V gene, CDR1 is MRHNA and CDR2 is SNTAGT. The CDR3 totals 15 residues. The CDR3 DNA reads TGTGCCAGCAGTGACCCTCTAGCGGGGGGCAATGAGCAGTTCTTC. Translation: CASSDPLAGGNEQFF.

The rearrangement joins TRBV9 to TRBJ2-1, with 9 positions matching TRBD1. The V gene's germline CDR1 is SGDLS and CDR2 YYNGEE. V gave up 0 bases and J gave up 9 bases; unmatched junction bases: 10. This CDR3 spans 16 amino acids. CDR3 amino acids: CASSVEGGTGYVEQFF. The DNA for the CDR3 is TGTGCCAGCAGCGTAGAAGGCGGGACAGGGTATGTTGAGCAGTTCTTC.

The chain uses TRBV5-1 and TRBJ2-7, with a weak D call TRBD1 (5 bases). Deletions cut 0 bases from V and 3 bases from J, with 7 bases between. This CDR3 is built from 13 residues. CDR1 and CDR2 (germline): SGHRS, YFSETQ. Written as DNA, the CDR3 is TGCGCCAGCAGCTTGGCAGGGAACTACGAGCAGTACTTC. It codes for CASSLAGNYEQYF.

This chain uses TRBV28 with TRBJ1-2, with TRBD1 as a possible D gene (5 bases). CDR3 length: 13 residues. CDR1 is MDHEN, CDR2 SYDVKM, per germline. V lost 4 bases to trimming and J lost 8 bases, with 14 bases between them. CDR3 nucleotide sequence: TGTGCCAGCAGTTCCCGGGGCACCTTGGGCTACACCTTC. Protein sequence: CASSSRGTLGYTF.

The genes are TRBV9 and TRBJ2-2; D gene uncertain. Germline values: CDR1 SGDLS, CDR2 YYNGEE. V shed 6 bases and J shed 7 bases, with 19 bases lying between them. The CDR3 has 15 residues. In DNA form, the CDR3 reads TGTGCCAGCAAGTTAGGGCTAGAATATGGCGGGGAGCTGTTTTTT. Its protein is CASKLGLEYGGELFF. Drawing the rest from reference TRBV9 and TRBJ2-2, the complete variable domain is DSGVTQTPKHLITATGQRVTLRCSPRSGDLSVYWYQQSLDQGLQFLIQYYNGEERAKGNILERFSAQQFPDLHSELNLSSLELGDSALYFCASKLGLEYGGELFFGEGSRLTVL.

V usage is TRBV4-2 and J usage is TRBJ1-4; D unresolved. The CDR3 has 16 amino acids. The ends were cut back, 5 bases at V and 3 bases at J, with 16 bases in the middle. The V gene's germline CDR1 is LGHNA and CDR2 YNFKEQ. The CDR3 spells CASSFRGDNPNEKLFF. In nucleotides, the CDR3 is TGTGCCAGCAGCTTTCGAGGAGATAATCCTAATGAAAAACTGTTTTTT.

The V call is TRBV28, the J call TRBJ1-1; D remains ambiguous. V gave up 5 bases and J gave up 5 bases, with 9 bases separating them. The germline V gene has CDR1 MDHEN and CDR2 SYDVKM. The CDR3 consists of 12 residues. The CDR3: CASSPLVTEAFF. The CDR3 bases are TGTGCCAGCAGTCCTCTTGTTACTGAAGCTTTCTTT.

The chain has TRBV5-1 and TRBJ2-6; a possible D gene is TRBD1 (5 bases). The CDR3 extends over 16 amino acids. The ends were cut back, 3 bases at V and 0 bases at J, with 10 bases in the middle. CDR1 SGHRS and CDR2 YFSETQ come from the germline V gene. In DNA, the CDR3 is TGCGCCAGCAGCTCGGTAGGGGCCTCTGGGGCCAACGTCCTGACTTTC. This sequence encodes CASSSVGASGANVLTF.

The chain employs TRBV9 and TRBJ2-5; D is unclear. CDR3 length equals 13 residues. The germline V and J ends were trimmed by 2 bases and 7 bases, with 12 bases remaining between them. Germline V CDR1 and CDR2: SGDLS, YYNGEE. CDR3 residues: CASSVNLDGTQYF. The CDR3 nucleotides read TGTGCCAGCAGCGTTAACCTAGACGGGACCCAGTACTTC.

The chain recombines TRBV7-2 with TRBJ1-4; 8 bases are shared with TRBD1. The CDR3 is 16 amino acids. The trim removed 4 bases at V and 0 bases at J, leaving 4 bases unmatched. Per germline, CDR1 SGHTA and CDR2 FQGNSA. The CDR3 reads CASSSLQGATNEKLFF. Here the CDR3 DNA reads TGTGCCAGCAGCTCTTTACAGGGGGCAACTAATGAAAAACTGTTTTTT.

The chain carries TRBV4-3 and TRBJ2-4; D unresolved. CDR1 LGHNA and CDR2 YSLEER come from the germline V gene. Trimming removed 2 bases from V and 0 bases from J, with 8 bases in between. The CDR3 extends over 15 amino acids. The CDR3 nucleotides read TGCGCCAGCAGCCAATCTAGATTAGCCAAAAACATTCAGTACTTC. Residues: CASSQSRLAKNIQYF.